The clone carrying this T cell receptor (beta chain) showed up just a few times. Antigen: not known. TCRdb redid the calling of the 5' RACE reads with MiXCR, one entry per CDR3 protein. Of roughly 250,000 distinct CDR3 sequences listed, around 13% are singletons. This specimen belongs to a study of T cells after yellow fever vaccination. Points from the study as a whole: Boosting was followed by the reappearance of most primary-vaccination clones (just under 98% CD4, around 90% CD8).

This clonotype was obtained from a man aged 25 to 45 who received the YFV17D yellow fever vaccine. The source material was CD4+ T cells sorted from PBMCs, sampled 45 days after the yellow fever booster vaccination.

CDR3 in amino acids: CATAGTGKETQYF. In DNA form, the CDR3 reads TGCGCCACGGCCGGGACAGGGAAAGAGACCCAGTACTTC. The rearrangement joins TRBV5-1 to TRBJ2-5; 9 bases map to TRBD1. The germline V gene encodes CDR1 SGHRS and CDR2 YFSETQ. Trimming cost V 9 bases and J 3 bases; bases outside gene matches: 6. The CDR3 spans 13 residues.